This T cell receptor beta chain was sequenced during a study of beta chain features in type 1 diabetes. Expressed TCRB transcripts got sequenced, as all isolated RNA was reverse transcribed. The protocol was immunoSEQ multiplex PCR, while the TCRdb copy is restricted to in-frame clones and leaves out a portion. The table lists 640,000 or so clones, over 12% of them singletons, with roughly 0.04% in the top ten. This clone was found a few times. Its target is not known. Broader study findings: Across all four CD4+ subsets, people with type 1 diabetes showed modestly shorter TCRB CDR3s.

V lost 4 bases and J 1 base, leaving 11 bases between the germline ends. The germline gives CDR1 SEHNR, CDR2 FQNEAQ (reference sequence). The CDR3 consists of 14 residues. The TCR sequence derives from a man between 18 and 29 years old with type 1 diabetes. Sequencing was performed on naive CD4+ T cells from blood. The J gene is TRBJ2-7, the V gene TRBV7-9; D is undetermined. CDR3 bases: TGTGCCAGCAGCTATACCATCCTATCCTACGAGCAGTACTTC. Translating it yields CASSYTILSYEQYF.